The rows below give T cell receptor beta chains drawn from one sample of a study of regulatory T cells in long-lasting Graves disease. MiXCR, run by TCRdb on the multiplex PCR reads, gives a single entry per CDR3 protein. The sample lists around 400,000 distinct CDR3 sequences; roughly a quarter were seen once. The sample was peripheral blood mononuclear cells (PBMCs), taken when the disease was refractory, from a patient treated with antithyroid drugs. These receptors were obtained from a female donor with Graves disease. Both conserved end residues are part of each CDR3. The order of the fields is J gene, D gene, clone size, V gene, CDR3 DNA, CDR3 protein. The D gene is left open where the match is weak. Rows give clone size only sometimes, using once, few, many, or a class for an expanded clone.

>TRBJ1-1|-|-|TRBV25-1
TGTGCCAGCAGTGAAACCATATCCCCCGGGGGACGGAGAACGAACACTGAAGCTTTCTTT
CASSETISPGGRRTNTEAFF
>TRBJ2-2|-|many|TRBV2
TGTGCCAGCAGTGAAGTTACGGGCCCCGGGGAGCTGTTTTTT
CASSEVTGPGELFF
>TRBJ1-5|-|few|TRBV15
TGTGCCACCAGTGTCGACAGGTGGTCGTTTCAGCCCCAGCATTTT
CATSVDRWSFQPQHF
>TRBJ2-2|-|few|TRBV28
TGTGCCAGCAGTTTGGTCCAGGGACTCAACACCGGGGAGCTGTTTTTT
CASSLVQGLNTGELFF
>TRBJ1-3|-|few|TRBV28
TGTGCCAGCAGCACCGACAGAGCCTCTGGAAACACCATATATTTT
CASSTDRASGNTIYF
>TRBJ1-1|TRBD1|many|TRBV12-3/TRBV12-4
TGTGCCAGCAGTCCTAGACAGGGGATCATGAACACTGAAGCTTTCTTT
CASSPRQGIMNTEAFF
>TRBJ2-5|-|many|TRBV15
TGTGCCACCAGCAGCTGGGACCGGGGTTCGGAGACCCAGTACTTC
CATSSWDRGSETQYF
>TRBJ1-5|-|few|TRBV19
TGTGCCAGTAGAAGGTCTCCCCAGCCCCAGCATTTT
CASRRSPQPQHF
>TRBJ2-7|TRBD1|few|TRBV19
TGTGCCAGTAGCGTTGGACAGGGAGTTACCGAGCAGTACTTC
CASSVGQGVTEQYF
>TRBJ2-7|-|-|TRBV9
TGTGCCAGCAGCGTAGAAGTAGCGGCCCCCTACGAGCAGTACTTC
CASSVEVAAPYEQYF
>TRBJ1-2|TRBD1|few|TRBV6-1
TGTGCCAGCAGTATCCGACAGGGTCGGTATGGCTACACCTTC
CASSIRQGRYGYTF
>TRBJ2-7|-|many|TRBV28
TGTGCCAGCAGTTTATCCGGGACTCGCCCGACCTACGAGCAGTACTTC
CASSLSGTRPTYEQYF
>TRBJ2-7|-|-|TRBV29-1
TGCAGCGTTGAAGTAGGGGGTCCGGACGAGCAGTACTTC
CSVEVGGPDEQYF
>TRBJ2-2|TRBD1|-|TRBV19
TGTGCCAGTAGTACACAGGGGGCGAGTTACACCGGGGAGCTGTTTTTT
CASSTQGASYTGELFF
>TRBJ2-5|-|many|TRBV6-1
TGTGCCATACGGGTCGACCAAGAGACCCAGTACTTC
CAIRVDQETQYF
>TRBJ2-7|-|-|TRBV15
TGTGCCACCAGCAGAGATCTGGGCTCCGGACTCGAGCAGCACTTC
CATSRDLGSGLEQHF
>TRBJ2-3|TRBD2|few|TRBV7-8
TGTGCCAGCGGAACGGCTAGCGGGAGGTACCCGTATTTT
CASGTASGRYPYF
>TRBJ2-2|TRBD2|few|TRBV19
TGTGCCACCGCGAGGCGGGAGGGCATTAGCGGGGAGCTGTTTTTT
CATARREGISGELFF
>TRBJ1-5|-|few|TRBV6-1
TGTGCCAGCAGTGAGGAAAGGGGACAACTTGTGGAACAGCCCCAGCATTTT
CASSEERGQLVEQPQHF
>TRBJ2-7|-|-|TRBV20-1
TGCAGTGTTAGAGATTTGGTGGGATCCGAGCAGTACTTC
CSVRDLVGSEQYF
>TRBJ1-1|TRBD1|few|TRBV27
TGTGCCAGCAGTTTCCAGGGGGCCGGAGAAGCTTTCTTT
CASSFQGAGEAFF
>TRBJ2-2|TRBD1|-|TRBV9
TGTGCCAGCAGCTCGACAGGGGCCGGCACCGGGGAGCTGTTTTTT
CASSSTGAGTGELFF
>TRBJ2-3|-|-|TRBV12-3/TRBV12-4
TGTGCCAGCAGTTTTTTCCGGACGCAGTATTTT
CASSFFRTQYF
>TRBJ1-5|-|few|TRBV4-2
TGTGCCAGCAGCCAAGGTATTACGGAGCCTCCGCATTTT
CASSQGITEPPHF
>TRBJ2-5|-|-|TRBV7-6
TGTGCCAGCAGCTTAGCGGGGGACGGAGGTCGCGGCCAGTACTTC
CASSLAGDGGRGQYF
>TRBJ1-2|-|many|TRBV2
TGTGCCAGCAAGCAGGATTCTAACTATGGCTACACCTTC
CASKQDSNYGYTF
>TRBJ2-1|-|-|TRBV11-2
TGTGCCAGCAGCTTTCCCGGGAACAATGAGCAGTTCTTC
CASSFPGNNEQFF
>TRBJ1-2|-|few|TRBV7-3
TGTGCCAGTCGCGAGGGGCCCGGGGGCTACACCTTC
CASREGPGGYTF
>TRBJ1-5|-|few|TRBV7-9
TGTGCCAGCAGCTTAGCGGGGGTAGGGGATCAGCCCCAGCATTTT
CASSLAGVGDQPQHF
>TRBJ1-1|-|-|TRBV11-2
TGTGCCAGCAGCACCCCTGAGACGGCCAACACTGAAGCTTCCTTT
CASSTPETANTEASF
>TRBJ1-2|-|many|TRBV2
TGTGCCAGCAGGGCCACCCTCTATGGCTACACCTTC
CASRATLYGYTF
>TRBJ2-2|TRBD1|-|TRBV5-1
TGCGCCAGCAGCAGTACAGGGGGCGCGAACACCGGGGAGCTGTTTTTT
CASSSTGGANTGELFF
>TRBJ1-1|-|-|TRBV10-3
TGTGCCATCAATTCGGCAGCACTGAACACTGAAGCTTTCTTT
CAINSAALNTEAFF
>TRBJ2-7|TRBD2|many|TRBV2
TGTGCCAGCAGCCGGACTAGCGGGACCTCCTACGAGCAGTACTTC
CASSRTSGTSYEQYF
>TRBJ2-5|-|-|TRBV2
TGTGCCAGCAGGACCGGACAGCAGGGGTGGACCCAGTACTTC
CASRTGQQGWTQYF
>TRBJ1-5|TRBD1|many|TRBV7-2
TGTGCCAGCAGCCGCTCCGGACAGGGAAATCAGCCCCAGCATTTT
CASSRSGQGNQPQHF
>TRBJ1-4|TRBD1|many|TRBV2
TGTGCCACCCAGCGTGACAGGGGGATGTCGAAACTGTTTTTT
CATQRDRGMSKLFF
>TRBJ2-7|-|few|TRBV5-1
TGCGCCAGCAGAGCAGGGTACTCCTACGAGCAGTACTTC
CASRAGYSYEQYF
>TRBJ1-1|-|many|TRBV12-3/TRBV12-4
TGTGCCAGCAGTTGGCGTACGGGCAGGCTAGGCACTGAAGCTTTCTTT
CASSWRTGRLGTEAFF
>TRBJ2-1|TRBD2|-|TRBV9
TGTGCCAGCAGCGTAAAGGGACTAGCGGGAGGATCCCACAATGAGCAGTTCTTC
CASSVKGLAGGSHNEQFF
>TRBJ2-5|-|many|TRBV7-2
TGTGCCAGCAGCTTTACAGGGAGGAGGCAAGAGACCCAGTACTTC
CASSFTGRRQETQYF
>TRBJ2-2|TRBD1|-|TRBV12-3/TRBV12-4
TGTGCCAGCAGCCTGACAGGGATGGGGATACCCGGGGAGCTGTTTTTT
CASSLTGMGIPGELFF
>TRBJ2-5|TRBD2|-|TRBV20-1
TGCAGTGCTAGAGATGGGCTAGCGGGAATAAAGACCCAGTACTTC
CSARDGLAGIKTQYF
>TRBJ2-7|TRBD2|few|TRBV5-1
TGCGCCAGCGGGACTAGCGGGAGGGCCGAGGAGCAGTACTTC
CASGTSGRAEEQYF
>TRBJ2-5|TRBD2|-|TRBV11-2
TGTGCCAGCAGCTTAGACGGGACTAGCGGGACGGGTGTAGAGACCCAGTACTTC
CASSLDGTSGTGVETQYF
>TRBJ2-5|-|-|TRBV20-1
TGCAGTGTCCCCAGGGGCCCCCAAGAGACCCAGTACTTC
CSVPRGPQETQYF
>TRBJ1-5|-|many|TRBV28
TGTGCCAGCAGTTTAATTAGCAATCAGCCCCAGCATTTT
CASSLISNQPQHF
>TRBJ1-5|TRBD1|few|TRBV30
TGTGCCTGGAACCAGGGACAGCACAATCAGCCCCAGCATTTT
CAWNQGQHNQPQHF